This passage covers 2 T cell receptor beta chains from one sample sequenced in a study of identical twins. From the 5' RACE reads, TCRdb called clonotypes with MiXCR, one entry per CDR3 protein. The sample consists of around 230,000 distinct CDR3 sequences, 6.5% of them appearing once. The sample was also reused in another study, on T cells expressing NK-cell markers.

The sequenced material came from CD8+ T cells sorted from blood. These receptors were collected from a woman between 18 and 30 years old in good health.

In its sample, this clonotype was seen many times. This chain links TRBV11-1 with TRBJ2-2; 10 nucleotides match TRBD2. The V gene's germline CDR1 is SGHAT and CDR2 FQDESV (reference sequence). CDR3 size: 18 residues. V was pared by 3 bases and J by 3 bases, with 10 bases of the junction left unmatched. CDR3 DNA sequence: TGTGCCAGCAGCTTCACCAGCGGGAGGGCCTTGGACACCGGGGAGCTGTTTTTT. Amino acid sequence: CASSFTSGRALDTGELFF.

The chain is built from TRBV19 and TRBJ2-1; 12 bases agree with TRBD2. This CDR3 comprises 16 residues. Germline trimming cut 6 bases from V and 0 bases from J; bases unmatched to any gene: 3. Germline CDR1 is LNHDA and CDR2 is SQIVND (reference sequence). The CDR3 sequence is CASRETSGSSYNEQFF. The DNA of the CDR3 is TGTGCCAGTAGGGAGACTAGCGGGAGCTCCTACAATGAGCAGTTCTTC.